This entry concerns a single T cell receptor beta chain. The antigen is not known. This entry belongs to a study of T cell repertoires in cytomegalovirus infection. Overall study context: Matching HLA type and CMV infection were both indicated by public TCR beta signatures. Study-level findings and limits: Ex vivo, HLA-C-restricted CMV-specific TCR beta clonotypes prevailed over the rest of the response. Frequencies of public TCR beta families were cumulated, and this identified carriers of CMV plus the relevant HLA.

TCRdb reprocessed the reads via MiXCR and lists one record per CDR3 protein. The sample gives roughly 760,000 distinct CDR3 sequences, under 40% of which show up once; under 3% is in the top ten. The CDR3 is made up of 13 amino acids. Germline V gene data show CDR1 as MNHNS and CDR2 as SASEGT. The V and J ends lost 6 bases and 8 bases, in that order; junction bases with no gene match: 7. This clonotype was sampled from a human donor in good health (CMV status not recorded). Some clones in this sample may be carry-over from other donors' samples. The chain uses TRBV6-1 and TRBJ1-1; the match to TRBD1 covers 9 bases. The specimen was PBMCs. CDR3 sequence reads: CASRQQGALEAFF. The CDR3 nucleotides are TGTGCCAGCAGGCAACAGGGGGCTCTCGAAGCTTTCTTT.